The present T cell receptor (beta chain) was sequenced within a study of liver allograft versus peripheral blood T cells. Study background: Transplanted livers and recipients' peripheral blood had their T cell receptor repertoires compared. General observations from the study: Liver allograft T cell receptor repertoires were reported to differ from peripheral blood repertoires.

TCRdb redid the calling of the reads with MiXCR, one entry per CDR3 protein. The table lists around 12,000 distinct CDR3 sequences, 28% of them singletons, with about 2% in the top ten. Germline assignment: CDR1 SQVTM and CDR2 ANQGSEA. Trimming removed 4 bases from V and 4 bases from J, with 13 bases in between. The CDR3 is 13 residues long. This clonotype rates as medium-sized. Its antigen is unknown. The clonotype was recovered from a human patient who had a liver transplant. A subset of T cells may come from the graft donor. The rearrangement joins TRBV29-1 to TRBJ1-2, with a weak D call TRBD1 (6 bases). In DNA form, the CDR3 reads TGCAGCGTTGGGGGGCCTGAGATCTATGGCTACACCTTC. Amino acid sequence: CSVGGPEIYGYTF.